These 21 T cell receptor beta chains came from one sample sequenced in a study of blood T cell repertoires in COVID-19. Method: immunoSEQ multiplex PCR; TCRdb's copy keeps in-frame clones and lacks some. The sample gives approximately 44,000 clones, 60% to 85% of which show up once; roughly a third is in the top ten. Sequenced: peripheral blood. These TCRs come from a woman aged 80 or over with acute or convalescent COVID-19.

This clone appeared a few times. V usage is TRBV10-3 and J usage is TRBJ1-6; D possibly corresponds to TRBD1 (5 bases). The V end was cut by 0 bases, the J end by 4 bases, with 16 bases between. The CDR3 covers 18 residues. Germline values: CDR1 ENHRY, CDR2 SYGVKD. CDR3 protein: CAISESRPQGAYNSPLHF. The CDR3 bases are TGTGCCATCAGTGAGTCACGACCCCAGGGTGCGTATAATTCACCCCTCCACTTT.

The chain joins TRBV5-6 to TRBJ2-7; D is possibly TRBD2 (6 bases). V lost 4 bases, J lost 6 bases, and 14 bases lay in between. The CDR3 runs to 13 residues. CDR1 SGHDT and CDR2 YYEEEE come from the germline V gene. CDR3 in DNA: TGTGCCAGCAGCCGACTGGAGGGGTTCGAGCAGTACTTC. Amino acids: CASSRLEGFEQYF.

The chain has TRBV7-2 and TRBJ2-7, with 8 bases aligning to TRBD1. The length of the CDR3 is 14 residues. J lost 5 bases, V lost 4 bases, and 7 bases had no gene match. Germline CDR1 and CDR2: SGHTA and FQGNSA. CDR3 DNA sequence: TGTGCCAGCAGCTCACGTCAGGGGGCTGACGAGCAGTACTTC. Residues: CASSSRQGADEQYF.

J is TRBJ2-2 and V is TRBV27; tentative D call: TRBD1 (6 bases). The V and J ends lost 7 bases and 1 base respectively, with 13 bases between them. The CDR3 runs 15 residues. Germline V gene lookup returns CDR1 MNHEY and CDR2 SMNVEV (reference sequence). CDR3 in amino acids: CASKRTDQNTGELFF. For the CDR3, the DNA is TGTGCCAGCAAACGGACAGATCAGAACACCGGGGAGCTGTTTTTT.

The CDR3 DNA reads as TGTGCCAGTAGTATATTGGCGGGAGGGGAGACCCAGTACTTC. It codes for CASSILAGGETQYF. This chain connects TRBV19 to TRBJ2-5; the match to TRBD2 covers 9 bases. The CDR3 has 14 amino acids. The V segment lost 2 bases and the J segment 5 bases; nucleotides outside the gene matches: 3. From germline, CDR1 is LNHDA and CDR2 SQIVND (reference sequence).

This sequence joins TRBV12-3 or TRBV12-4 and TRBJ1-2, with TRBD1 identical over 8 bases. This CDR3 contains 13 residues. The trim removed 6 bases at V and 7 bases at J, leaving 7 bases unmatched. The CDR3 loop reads CASSPDRVSGYTF. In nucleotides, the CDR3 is TGTGCCAGCAGCCCGGACAGGGTGAGTGGCTACACCTTC.

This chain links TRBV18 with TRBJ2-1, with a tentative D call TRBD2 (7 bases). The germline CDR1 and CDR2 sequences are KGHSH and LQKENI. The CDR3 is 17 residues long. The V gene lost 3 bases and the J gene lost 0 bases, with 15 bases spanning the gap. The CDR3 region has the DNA TGTGCCAGCTCACCGAGGGGGGGAGGTAACTCCTACAATGAGCAGTTCTTC. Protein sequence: CASSPRGGGNSYNEQFF.

CDR3 region: CASRGQGKETQYF. The CDR3 DNA reads as TGTGCCAGCAGGGGACAGGGAAAAGAGACCCAGTACTTC. The chain uses TRBV12-3 or TRBV12-4 and TRBJ2-5, with 9 bases identical to TRBD1. The CDR3 spans 13 residues. The V and J ends lost 6 bases and 3 bases, in that order; junction bases with no gene match: 2.

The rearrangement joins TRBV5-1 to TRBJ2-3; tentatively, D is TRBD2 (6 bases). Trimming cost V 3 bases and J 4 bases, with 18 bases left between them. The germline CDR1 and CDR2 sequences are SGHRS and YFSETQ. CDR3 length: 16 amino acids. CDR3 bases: TGCGCCAGCAGCTCACTCCAAACTAGCAGTTCAGATACGCAGTATTTT. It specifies CASSSLQTSSSDTQYF.

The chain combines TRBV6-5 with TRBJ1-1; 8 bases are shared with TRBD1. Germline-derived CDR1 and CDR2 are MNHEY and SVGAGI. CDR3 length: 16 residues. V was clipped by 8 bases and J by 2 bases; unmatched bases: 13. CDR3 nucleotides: TGTGCCAGCGGTTGGAAGAGGGGACAGGTTAACACTGAAGCTTTCTTT. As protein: CASGWKRGQVNTEAFF.

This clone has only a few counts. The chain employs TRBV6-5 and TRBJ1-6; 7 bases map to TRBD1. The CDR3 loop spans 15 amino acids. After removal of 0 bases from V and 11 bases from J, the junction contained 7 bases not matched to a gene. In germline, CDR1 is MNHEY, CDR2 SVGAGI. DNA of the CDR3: TGTGCCAGCAGTTACTCGAGGGACAGCCTACCACCCCTCCACTTT. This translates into CASSYSRDSLPPLHF.

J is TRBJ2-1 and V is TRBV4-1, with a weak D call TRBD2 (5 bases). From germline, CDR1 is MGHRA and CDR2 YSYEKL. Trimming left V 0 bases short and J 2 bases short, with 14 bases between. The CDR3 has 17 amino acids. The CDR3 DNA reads TGCGCCAGCAGCCAAGATCGGACCGGGGTGCCCTACAATGAGCAGTTCTTC. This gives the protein CASSQDRTGVPYNEQFF.

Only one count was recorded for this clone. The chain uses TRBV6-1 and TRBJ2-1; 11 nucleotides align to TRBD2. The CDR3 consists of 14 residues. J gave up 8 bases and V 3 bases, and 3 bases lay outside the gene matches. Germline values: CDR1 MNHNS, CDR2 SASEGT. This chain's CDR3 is CASSDRLAGHEQFF. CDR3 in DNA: TGTGCCAGCAGTGACCGACTAGCGGGACATGAGCAGTTCTTC.

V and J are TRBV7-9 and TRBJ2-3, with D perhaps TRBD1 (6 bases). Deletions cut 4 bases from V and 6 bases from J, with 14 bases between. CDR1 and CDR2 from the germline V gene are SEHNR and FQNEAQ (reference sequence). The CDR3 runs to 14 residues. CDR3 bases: TGTGCCAGCAGCTCCCCGGTGGGGGCCGATACGCAGTATTTT. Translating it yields CASSSPVGADTQYF.

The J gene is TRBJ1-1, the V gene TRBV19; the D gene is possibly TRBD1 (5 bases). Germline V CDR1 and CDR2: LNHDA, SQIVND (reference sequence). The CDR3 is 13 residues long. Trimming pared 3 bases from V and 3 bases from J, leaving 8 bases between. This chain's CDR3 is CASSIGADTEAFF. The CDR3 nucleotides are TGTGCCAGTAGTATTGGGGCGGACACTGAAGCTTTCTTT.

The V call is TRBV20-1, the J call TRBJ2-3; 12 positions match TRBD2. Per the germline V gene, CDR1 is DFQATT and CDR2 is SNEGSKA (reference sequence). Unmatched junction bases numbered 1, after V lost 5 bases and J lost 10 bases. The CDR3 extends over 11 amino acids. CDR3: CSAGLAGPQYF. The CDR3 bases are TGCAGTGCTGGACTAGCGGGACCGCAGTATTTT.

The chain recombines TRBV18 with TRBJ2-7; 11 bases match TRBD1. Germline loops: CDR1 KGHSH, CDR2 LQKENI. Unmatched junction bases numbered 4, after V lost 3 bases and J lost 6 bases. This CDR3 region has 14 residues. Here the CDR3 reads CASSPGQGDREQYF. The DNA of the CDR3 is TGTGCCAGCTCACCGGGACAGGGGGATCGCGAGCAGTACTTC.

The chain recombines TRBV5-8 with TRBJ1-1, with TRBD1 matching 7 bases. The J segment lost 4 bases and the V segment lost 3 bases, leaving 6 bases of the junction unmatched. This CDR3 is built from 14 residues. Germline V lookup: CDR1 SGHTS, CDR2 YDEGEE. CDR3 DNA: TGTGCCAGCAGCTATGGGACAGTTTCCACTGAAGCTTTCTTT. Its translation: CASSYGTVSTEAFF.

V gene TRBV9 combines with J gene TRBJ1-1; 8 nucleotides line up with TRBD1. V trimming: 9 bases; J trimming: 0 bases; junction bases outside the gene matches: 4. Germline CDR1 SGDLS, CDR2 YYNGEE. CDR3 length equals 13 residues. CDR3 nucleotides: TGTGCCACCGGACAGGGTATGAACACTGAAGCTTTCTTT. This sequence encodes CATGQGMNTEAFF.

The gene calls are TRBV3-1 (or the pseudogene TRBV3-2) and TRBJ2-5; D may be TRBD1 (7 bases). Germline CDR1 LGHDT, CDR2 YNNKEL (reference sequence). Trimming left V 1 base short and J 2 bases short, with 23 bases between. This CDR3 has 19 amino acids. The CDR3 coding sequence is TGTGCCAGCAGCCAAGGGTATCCGCGCGGGACAGCCGGTCAAGAGACCCAGTACTTC. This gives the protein CASSQGYPRGTAGQETQYF.

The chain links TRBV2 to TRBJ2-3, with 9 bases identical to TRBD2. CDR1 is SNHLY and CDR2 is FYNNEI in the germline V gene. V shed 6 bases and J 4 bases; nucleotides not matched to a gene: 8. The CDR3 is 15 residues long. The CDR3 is CASRRGTSLADTQYF. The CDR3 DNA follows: TGTGCCAGCAGAAGAGGGACTAGCTTGGCAGATACGCAGTATTTT. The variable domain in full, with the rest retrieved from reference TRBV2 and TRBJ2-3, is EPEVTQTPSHQVTQMGQEVILRCVPISNHLYFYWYRQILGQKVEFLVSFYNNEISEKSEIFDDQFSVERPDGSNFTLKIRSTKLEDSAMYFCASRRGTSLADTQYFGPGTRLTVL.